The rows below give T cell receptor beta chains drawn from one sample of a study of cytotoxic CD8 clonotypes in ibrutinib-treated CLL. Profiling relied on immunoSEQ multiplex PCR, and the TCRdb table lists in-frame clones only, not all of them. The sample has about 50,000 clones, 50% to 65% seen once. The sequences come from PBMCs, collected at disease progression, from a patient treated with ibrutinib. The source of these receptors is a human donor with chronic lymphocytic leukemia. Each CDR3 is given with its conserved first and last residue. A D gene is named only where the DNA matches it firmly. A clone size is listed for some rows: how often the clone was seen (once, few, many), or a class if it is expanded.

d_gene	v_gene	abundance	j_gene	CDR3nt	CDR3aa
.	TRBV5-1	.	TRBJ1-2	TGCGCCAGCACCCCTGCAGGGAGCATCTATGGCTACACCTTC	CASTPAGSIYGYTF
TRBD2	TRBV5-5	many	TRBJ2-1	TGTGCCAGAAGCTTGGCCACCAGCGGGAAACACGAGGATGAGCAGTTCTTC	CARSLATSGKHEDEQFF
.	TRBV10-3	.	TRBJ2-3	TGTGCCATCAGTGAGTCCGTAAATACGCAGTATTTT	CAISESVNTQYF
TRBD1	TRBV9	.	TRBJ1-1	TGTGCCAGCAGCCTACCAGGGGGCGCGAACACTGAAGCTTTCTTT	CASSLPGGANTEAFF
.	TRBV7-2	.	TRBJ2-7	TGTGCCAGCAACACACAGGGCTACGAGCAGTACTTC	CASNTQGYEQYF
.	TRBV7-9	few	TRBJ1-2	TGTGCCAGCAGCTTAAGTTCAATGGATGTCCTAAACTATGGCTACACCTTC	CASSLSSMDVLNYGYTF
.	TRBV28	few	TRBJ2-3	TGTGCCAGCAGCGGGTGGGCAGATACGCAGTATTTT	CASSGWADTQYF
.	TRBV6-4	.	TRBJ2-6	TGTGCCAGCTCAGTGTACCCCGGGGCAGGGGCCGGGGCCAACGTCCTGACTTTC	CASSVYPGAGAGANVLTF
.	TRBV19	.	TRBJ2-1	TGTGCCAGTAGTATCACGACTCGCAATGAGCAGTTCTTC	CASSITTRNEQFF
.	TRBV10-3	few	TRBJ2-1	TGTGCCGTAAGGGGGGGATCCTACAATGAGCAGTTCTTC	CAVRGGSYNEQFF
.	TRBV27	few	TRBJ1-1	TGTGCCAGCAGATTCGACAGGACGAACACTGAAGCTTTCTTT	CASRFDRTNTEAFF
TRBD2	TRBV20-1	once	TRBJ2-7	TGCAGTGCTGGGGGGGTCGGAGAGCAGTACTTC	CSAGGVGEQYF
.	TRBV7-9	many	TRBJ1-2	TGTGCCAGCAGCTTAGTTGCCGGGGATGGCTACACCTTC	CASSLVAGDGYTF
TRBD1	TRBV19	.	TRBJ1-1	TGTGCCAGTAGGGCAGACAGGGTGAACACTGAAGCTTTCTTT	CASRADRVNTEAFF
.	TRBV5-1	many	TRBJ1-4	TGCGCCAGCAGCTTATGGGGAACTAATGAAAAACTGTTTTTT	CASSLWGTNEKLFF
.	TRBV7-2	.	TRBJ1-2	TGTGCCAGCAGCTCCCCTGGGGGAAGGGGCAATGGCTACACCTTC	CASSSPGGRGNGYTF
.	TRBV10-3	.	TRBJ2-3	TGTGCCATCAGTGAGTCCGTACAGACGCAGTATTTT	CAISESVQTQYF
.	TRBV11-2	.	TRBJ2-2	TGTGCCAGCAGCCGTGACGATTCCGGGGAGCTGTTTTTT	CASSRDDSGELFF
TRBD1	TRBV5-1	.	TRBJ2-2	TGCGCCAGCAGCTACGGACAGGAGAACACCGGGGAGCTGTTTTTT	CASSYGQENTGELFF
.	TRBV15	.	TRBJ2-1	TGTGCCACCAGCAGAGATAGGGGGGTGAACAATGAGCAGTTCTTC	CATSRDRGVNNEQFF
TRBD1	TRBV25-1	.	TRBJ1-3	TGTGCCAGCACGGCAGGGGGAGGAAACACCATATATTTT	CASTAGGGNTIYF
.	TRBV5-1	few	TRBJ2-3	TGCGCCAGCAAGACAGGAGCCACAGATACGCAGTATTTT	CASKTGATDTQYF
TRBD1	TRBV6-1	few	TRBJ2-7	TGTGGGAGCACCCGGGGGACAGGCTCCTACGAGCAGTACTTC	CGSTRGTGSYEQYF
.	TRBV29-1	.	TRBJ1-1	TGCAGCGTCTCAGGGCTATTGAACACTGAAGCTTTCTTT	CSVSGLLNTEAFF
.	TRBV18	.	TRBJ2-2	TGTGCCAGCTCACGTACTATCCTCACCGGGGAGCTGTTTTTT	CASSRTILTGELFF
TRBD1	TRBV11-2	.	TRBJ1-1	TGTGCCAGCAGCTTAGGAGGGACAGGACCTGAAGCTTTCTTT	CASSLGGTGPEAFF
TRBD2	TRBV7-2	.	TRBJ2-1	TGTGCCAGCAGCCGCGAAAGACTAGCGGGGGGCTGGGGTGAGCAGTTCTTC	CASSRERLAGGWGEQFF
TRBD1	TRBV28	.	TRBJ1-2	TGTGCCAGCAGCACGGGGGACAGGTATTATGGCTACACCTTC	CASSTGDRYYGYTF
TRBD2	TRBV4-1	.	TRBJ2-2	TGCGCCAGCAGCTCCAGCGGGGGAAACACCGGGGAGCTGTTTTTT	CASSSSGGNTGELFF
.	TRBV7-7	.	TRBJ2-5	TGTGCCAGCAGCTTAGCCCGAGGGGCGGTGGAGACCCAGTACTTC	CASSLARGAVETQYF
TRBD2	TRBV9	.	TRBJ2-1	TGTGCCAGCAGCGCCCCGGGACTAGCGGGCCTCAATGAGCAGTTCTTC	CASSAPGLAGLNEQFF
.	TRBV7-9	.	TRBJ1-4	TGTGCCAGCAGCTTAATGACAGGAACTAATGAAAAACTGTTTTTT	CASSLMTGTNEKLFF
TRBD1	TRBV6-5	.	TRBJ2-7	TGTGCCAGCAGCTCCGGGACAGGGGGACCCTACGAGCAGTACTTC	CASSSGTGGPYEQYF
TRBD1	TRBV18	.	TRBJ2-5	TGTGCCAGCTCACCGAGTACAGGGGGTGAAAGCGGAGAGACCCAGTACTTC	CASSPSTGGESGETQYF
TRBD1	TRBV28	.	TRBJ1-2	TGTGCCAGCAGTAGGGGAGTGACAGGGTTAGGCTACACCTTC	CASSRGVTGLGYTF
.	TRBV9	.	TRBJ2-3	TGTGCCAGCAGCGTAGATGGGGTCGCTTCCTCGCGGGCGAGGGATACGCAGTATTTT	CASSVDGVASSRARDTQYF
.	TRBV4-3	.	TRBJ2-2	TGCGCCAGCCCCAACCGACAGCACACCGGGGAGCTGTTTTTT	CASPNRQHTGELFF